Each of the 19 T cell receptor beta chains below was sequenced from the same sample in a study of blood T cell repertoires in COVID-19. Sequencing was performed with immunoSEQ multiplex PCR; in TCRdb, only in-frame clones are kept and a portion is missing. The sample gives about 310,000 clones, about nine tenths of which show up once; 1% is in the top ten. Material: peripheral blood. These receptors were collected from a man aged 50 to 60 with active or convalescent COVID-19.

This chain uses TRBV2 with TRBJ1-5; D perhaps matches TRBD1 (5 bases). V dropped 6 bases and J dropped 6 bases, with 15 bases sitting between them. This CDR3 has 14 residues. The germline V gene has CDR1 SNHLY and CDR2 FYNNEI. CDR3 protein: CASSPNGGGQPQHF. The CDR3 DNA is TGTGCCAGCAGCCCCAACGGGGGTGGTCAGCCCCAGCATTTT. Variable domain in full (rest from reference TRBV2 and TRBJ1-5): EPEVTQTPSHQVTQMGQEVILRCVPISNHLYFYWYRQILGQKVEFLVSFYNNEISEKSEIFDDQFSVERPDGSNFTLKIRSTKLEDSAMYFCASSPNGGGQPQHFGDGTRLSIL.

This sequence joins TRBV14 and TRBJ1-2, with 7 bases that match TRBD1. There are 13 residues in the CDR3. The J segment lost 8 bases and the V segment lost 4 bases, leaving 7 bases of the junction unmatched. Germline CDR1 is SGHDN and CDR2 is FVKESK. This CDR3 reads CASSPLTGTGYTF. In nucleotides, the CDR3 is TGTGCCAGCAGCCCCCTGACAGGGACCGGCTACACCTTC.

V usage is TRBV5-1 and J usage is TRBJ2-7; 9 nucleotides align to TRBD1. CDR1 and CDR2 (germline): SGHRS, YFSETQ. Trimming removed 2 bases from V and 3 bases from J; junction bases left unmatched: 3. The CDR3 has 14 amino acids. CDR3 DNA: TGCGCCAGCAGCTTCTCGGGACAGGGCTACGAGCAGTACTTC. It codes for CASSFSGQGYEQYF.

The CDR3 spells CASSSPGTRINQPQHF. The CDR3 DNA follows: TGTGCCAGCAGTTCTCCAGGGACACGGATCAATCAGCCCCAGCATTTT. The genes are TRBV6-6 and TRBJ1-5; a weak D match, TRBD1 (6 bases). Germline CDR1 and CDR2: MNHNY and SVGAGI (reference sequence). The V gene lost 4 bases and the J gene lost 3 bases, with 16 bases spanning the gap. The CDR3 covers 16 residues.

This CDR3 reads CRQGTQYEQYF. The CDR3 DNA is TGCAGGCAGGGAACTCAGTACGAGCAGTACTTC. The chain has TRBV20-1 and TRBJ2-7, with D perhaps matching TRBD1 (5 bases). Germline CDR1 and CDR2: DFQATT and SNEGSKA (reference sequence). The CDR3 loop spans 11 amino acids.

The chain couples TRBV6-5 to TRBJ1-4; TRBD1 is a possible D gene (5 bases). This CDR3 contains 16 residues. V lost 2 bases and J lost 1, with 11 bases in between. In germline, CDR1 is MNHEY, CDR2 SVGAGI. The CDR3 DNA follows: TGTGCCAGCAGTTACCGCAGGGTTGGAACTAATGAAAAACTGTTTTTT. Its protein product is CASSYRRVGTNEKLFF.

The chain recombines TRBV7-3 with TRBJ2-3; 11 nucleotides align to TRBD2. V shed 5 bases, J shed 0 bases, and the junction held 1 base outside the gene matches. This CDR3 is built from 15 residues. Germline V gene lookup returns CDR1 SGHTA and CDR2 FQGTGA. CDR3 sequence: CASSRTSGSTDTQYF. CDR3 coding DNA: TGTGCCAGCAGCCGGACTAGCGGGAGCACAGATACGCAGTATTTT.

The chain recombines TRBV4-3 with TRBJ1-6; possibly TRBD1 for D (5 bases). The length of the CDR3 is 15 residues. Germline CDR1 is LGHNA and CDR2 is YSLEER. Trimming shortened V by 5 bases and J by 8 bases, and 16 bases separated the two germline ends. The CDR3 DNA follows: TGCGCCAGCAGCATCACGTCAGGGTTCGATTCACCCCTCCACTTT. It specifies CASSITSGFDSPLHF.

The chain joins TRBV9 to TRBJ2-3, with 11 bases fitting TRBD2. Unmatched junction bases numbered 7, after V lost 2 bases and J lost 5 bases. CDR1 is SGDLS and CDR2 is YYNGEE in the germline V gene. The CDR3 covers 16 residues. The CDR3 sequence: CASSVTSGGLGDTQYF. As DNA, the CDR3 is TGTGCCAGCAGCGTCACTAGCGGGGGATTAGGAGATACGCAGTATTTT.

The chain has TRBV7-2 and TRBJ2-5; D gene uncertain. Trimming removed 0 bases at V and 5 bases at J, with 7 bases between. CDR3 size: 13 residues. Germline V gene sequence: CDR1 SGHTA, CDR2 FQGNSA. The CDR3 DNA follows: TGTGCCAGCAGCTTAGCCGGCAGGGAGACCCAGTACTTC. Amino acid sequence: CASSLAGRETQYF.

The chain carries TRBV5-1 and TRBJ2-3; TRBD2 agrees at 12 bases. With 2 bases clipped from V and 2 bases from J, the junction kept 9 bases outside the gene matches. Germline CDR1 reads SGHRS; CDR2 reads YFSETQ. The CDR3 runs to 18 residues. In nucleotides, the CDR3 is TGCGCCAGCAGCTTCTCGACTAGCGGGGGCCTGACCACAGATACGCAGTATTTT. Amino acids: CASSFSTSGGLTTDTQYF.

The chain employs TRBV28 and TRBJ1-2; TRBD1 matches at 11 bases. The CDR3 has 16 residues. V shed 6 bases and J 4 bases; nucleotides not matched to a gene: 10. The germline gives CDR1 MDHEN, CDR2 SYDVKM. The CDR3 loop is CASSFTGTGGSYGYTF. The CDR3 region has the DNA TGTGCCAGCAGCTTTACCGGGACAGGGGGTAGCTATGGCTACACCTTC.

This chain connects TRBV19 to TRBJ1-5; 7 nucleotides line up with TRBD1. Germline trimming cut 4 bases from V and 7 bases from J; bases unmatched to any gene: 7. The germline CDR1 and CDR2 sequences are LNHDA and SQIVND (reference sequence). CDR3 length: 14 residues. CDR3 coding DNA: TGTGCCAGTAGTACCCCAGGGGGAGGACAGCCCCAGCATTTT. The encoded protein is CASSTPGGGQPQHF.

This clone was seen at least ten times. The rearrangement links TRBV4-1 to TRBJ1-1, with a weak D call TRBD1 (6 bases). This CDR3 is 15 amino acids long. V shed 4 bases and J shed 1 base, with 13 bases lying between them. CDR1 and CDR2 (germline): MGHRA, YSYEKL. This CDR3 reads CASSRGPGQNTEAFF. In DNA, the CDR3 is TGCGCCAGCAGCCGGGGCCCGGGACAGAACACTGAAGCTTTCTTT.

This sequence joins TRBV6-1 and TRBJ2-6; D perhaps matches TRBD2 (7 bases). The germline gives CDR1 MNHNS, CDR2 SASEGT. The V gene lost 4 bases and the J gene lost 2 bases, with 18 bases spanning the gap. The CDR3 runs to 18 residues. CDR3 nucleotides: TGTGCCAGCAGTGCCTACAACAGGGAGGGAACTGGGGCCAACGTCCTGACTTTC. Translation gives CASSAYNREGTGANVLTF.

This chain connects TRBV27 to TRBJ2-1; 9 bases agree with TRBD2. V lost 8 bases to trimming and J lost 4 bases; unmatched junction nucleotides: 6. This CDR3 is built from 14 residues. Germline loops: CDR1 MNHEY, CDR2 SMNVEV (reference sequence). CDR3 nucleotides: TGTGCCAGCCGTCTGGCGGGGGGGTACAATGAGCAGTTCTTC. Translation: CASRLAGGYNEQFF.

This chain uses TRBV18 with TRBJ1-1; D remains unclear. This CDR3 comprises 15 residues. Trimming shortened V by 0 bases and J by 1 base, and 9 bases separated the two germline ends. Looked up from germline, CDR1 is KGHSH and CDR2 is LQKENI. DNA of the CDR3: TGTGCCAGCTCACCACCGCGACATTCGAACACTGAAGCTTTCTTT. Its translation: CASSPPRHSNTEAFF.

This clone was counted a few times. V is TRBV7-9 and J is TRBJ1-1; TRBD1 matches 7 bases. The CDR3 contains 14 residues. Germline CDR1 SEHNR, CDR2 FQNEAQ (reference sequence). V shed 8 bases, J shed 1 base, and the junction held 7 bases outside the gene matches. CDR3 in amino acids: CASVTTGRNTEAFF. The DNA of the CDR3 is TGTGCCAGCGTAACGACAGGGAGGAACACTGAAGCTTTCTTT.

V gene TRBV2 combines with J gene TRBJ1-4; 9 bases map to TRBD1. CDR3 length: 11 amino acids. The germline V gene encodes CDR1 SNHLY and CDR2 FYNNEI. Trimming took 4 bases from V and 15 from J; bases not matched to a gene: 3. The CDR3 DNA sequence: TGTGCCAGCAGTGGAGGGACAGGGTTGTTTTTT. It codes for CASSGGTGLFF.